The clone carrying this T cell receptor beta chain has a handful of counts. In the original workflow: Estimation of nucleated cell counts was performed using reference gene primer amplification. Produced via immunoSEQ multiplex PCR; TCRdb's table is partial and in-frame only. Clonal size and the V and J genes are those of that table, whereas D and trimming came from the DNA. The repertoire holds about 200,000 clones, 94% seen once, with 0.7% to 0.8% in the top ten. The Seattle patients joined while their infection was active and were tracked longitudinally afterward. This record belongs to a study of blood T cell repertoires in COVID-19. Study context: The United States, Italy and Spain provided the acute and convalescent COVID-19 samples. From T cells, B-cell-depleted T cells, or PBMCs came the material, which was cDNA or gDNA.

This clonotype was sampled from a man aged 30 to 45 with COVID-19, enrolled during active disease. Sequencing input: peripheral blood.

This CDR3 is CASSEGTGPYEQYF. The CDR3 DNA reads TGTGCCAGCAGTGAAGGGACAGGACCCTACGAGCAGTACTTC. The chain has TRBV6-1 and TRBJ2-7; 7 bases fit TRBD1. CDR1 is MNHNS and CDR2 is SASEGT in the germline V gene. Trimming took 1 base from V and 2 from J; bases not matched to a gene: 2. This CDR3 region has 14 residues.